This T cell receptor (beta chain) comes out of a study of blood T cells in healthy people across ages. Study-level background: Capture by template switching was about one barcoded beta molecule per two T cells. Study observations and caveats: Unsorted PBMCs prevented conclusive naive versus antigen-experienced comparison.

The junction had 9 bases not matched to a gene; V was cut back by 5 bases and J by 14 bases. Germline values: CDR1 SGHNT, CDR2 YENEEA. The CDR3 is 13 residues long. Samples each yielded at least 5.5 micrograms of total RNA. Next came a second PCR, run for about 7 to 12 cycles, which used a sample-barcoded 5' primer along with a J-beta primer mix. TCRdb re-analysed the 5' RACE reads in MiXCR, keeping a single row per CDR3 protein. Of about 780,000 distinct CDR3 sequences in the sample, about 47% were seen once. A word on this clonotype: The antigen remains undetermined.

This receptor was identified in an older man in good health. Sequenced: blood. The chain links TRBV11-3 to TRBJ1-6; the match to TRBD1 covers 7 bases. Here the CDR3 reads CASSPPDRLTLHF. CDR3 coding DNA: TGTGCCAGCAGCCCACCGGACAGGCTGACCCTCCACTTT.